These 15 T cell receptor beta chains were all obtained from the same sample, sequenced in a study of T cell responses to AZD1222 COVID-19 vaccine. The protocol was immunoSEQ multiplex PCR, while the TCRdb copy is restricted to in-frame clones and leaves out a portion. The table shows 85,000 to 120,000 clones, with about 88% occurring only once. The specimen was peripheral blood, collected on day 0 of AZD1222 vaccination. The source of these receptors is an adult in good health.

This sequence joins TRBV7-9 and TRBJ2-7; D might be TRBD1 (6 bases). The germline V and J ends were trimmed by 8 bases and 0 bases, with 14 bases remaining between them. The germline CDR1 and CDR2 sequences are SEHNR and FQNEAQ (reference sequence). This CDR3 region has 14 residues. The CDR3 sequence is CASHSGATSYEQYF. Written as DNA, the CDR3 is TGTGCCAGCCATTCAGGGGCAACCTCCTACGAGCAGTACTTC.

This clone was seen only once. The chain uses TRBV12-3 or TRBV12-4 and TRBJ2-7; TRBD1 matches at 8 bases. The CDR3 contains 13 residues. J was trimmed by 5 bases and V by 5 bases; bases with no gene match: 5. As DNA, the CDR3 is TGTGCCAGCAGTCCCTCAGGGGGCAACGAGCAGTACTTC. This codes for CASSPSGGNEQYF.

The chain has TRBV5-4 and TRBJ2-1, with D perhaps TRBD1 or TRBD2 (5 bases each). CDR1 and CDR2 from the germline V gene are SGHNT and YYREEE (reference sequence). This CDR3 is built from 14 residues. V lost 9 bases to trimming and J lost 0 bases, with 13 bases between them. The CDR3 sequence is CATTPGPSYNEQFF. The DNA for the CDR3 is TGTGCCACAACCCCGGGGCCCTCCTACAATGAGCAGTTCTTC.

The rearrangement joins TRBV23-1 to TRBJ1-2, with D hard to call. TRBV23-1 is an open reading frame, and its role is uncertain. The CDR3 runs 13 residues. Trimming took 3 bases from V and 3 from J, leaving 8 bases between them. Here the CDR3 reads CASSQGRHYGYTF. The DNA of the CDR3 is TGCGCCAGCAGTCAGGGCAGGCACTATGGCTACACCTTC.

The chain uses TRBV2 and TRBJ1-1; 12 bases match TRBD1. With V trimmed by 0 bases and J by 7 bases, 3 bases remained unmatched. Germline values: CDR1 SNHLY, CDR2 FYNNEI. The CDR3 sequence is 15 residues long. CDR3 region: CASSEAGTGGLEAFF. The DNA for the CDR3 is TGTGCCAGCAGTGAAGCGGGGACAGGGGGCCTTGAAGCTTTCTTT.

V usage is TRBV28 and J usage is TRBJ1-5, with D perhaps TRBD1 (6 bases). V lost 3 bases to trimming and J lost 1 base, with 10 bases between them. This CDR3 spans 15 amino acids. Germline-derived CDR1 and CDR2 are MDHEN and SYDVKM. CDR3 nucleotides: TGTGCCAGCAGTTTTGGGGGCGCCAGCAATCAGCCCCAGCATTTT. Its translation is CASSFGGASNQPQHF. Together with reference TRBV28 and TRBJ1-5, the CDR3 gives the full variable domain: DVKVTQSSRYLVKRTGEKVFLECVQDMDHENMFWYRQDPGLGLRLIYFSYDVKMKEKGDIPEGYSVSREKKERFSLILESASTNQTSMYLCASSFGGASNQPQHFGDGTRLSIL.

V and J are TRBV5-4 and TRBJ2-7, with D perhaps TRBD1 (6 bases). CDR1 is SGHNT and CDR2 is YYREEE in the germline V gene (reference sequence). V was clipped by 2 bases and J by 2 bases, with 11 bases between them. This CDR3 is built from 14 residues. CDR3 in DNA: TGTGCCAGCAGCTTCCCGGGACACCCCTACGAGCAGTACTTC. Encoded protein: CASSFPGHPYEQYF. The full variable domain, completed using reference TRBV5-4 and TRBJ2-7, is ETGVTQSPTHLIKTRGQQVTLRCSSQSGHNTVSWYQQALGQGPQFIFQYYREEENGRGNFPPRFSGLQFPNYSSELNVNALELDDSALYLCASSFPGHPYEQYFGPGTRLTVT.

The V gene is TRBV4-2, the J gene TRBJ2-5; 9 nucleotides agree with TRBD2. This CDR3 is built from 18 residues. Germline V gives CDR1 LGHNA, CDR2 YNFKEQ. V shed 4 bases, J shed 0 bases, and the junction held 12 bases outside the gene matches. The DNA of the CDR3 is TGTGCCAGCAGCCCCGGTCGATTCGCGGGGGGGGACCAAGAGACCCAGTACTTC. Amino acid sequence: CASSPGRFAGGDQETQYF.

The chain is built from TRBV11-3 and TRBJ1-1; TRBD1 matches at 9 bases. Germline V gene data show CDR1 as SGHNT and CDR2 as YENEEA. Trimming cost V 5 bases and J 0 bases; bases outside gene matches: 4. The CDR3 runs to 15 residues. As DNA, the CDR3 is TGTGCCAGCAGCCCTGGGACAGGGATGAACACTGAAGCTTTCTTT. This codes for CASSPGTGMNTEAFF.

The chain combines TRBV7-2 with TRBJ2-7, with TRBD1 matching over 7 bases. V was clipped by 4 bases and J by 4 bases; unmatched bases: 1. CDR3 length equals 12 residues. Germline V gives CDR1 SGHTA, CDR2 FQGNSA. CDR3 amino acids: CASSSTGYEQYF. CDR3 DNA: TGTGCCAGCAGCTCGACAGGGTACGAGCAGTACTTC.

The chain uses TRBV5-1 and TRBJ2-3; D not resolved. The V gene lost 0 bases and the J gene lost 1 base, with 9 bases spanning the gap. Germline lookup yields CDR1 SGHRS and CDR2 YFSETQ. The CDR3 is 15 residues long. The CDR3 region is CASSLDGTRTDTQYF. The DNA of the CDR3 is TGCGCCAGCAGCTTGGACGGAACCCGCACAGATACGCAGTATTTT.

The chain links TRBV21-1 to TRBJ2-1; TRBD2, as called in the table, went unchecked against the DNA. TRBV21-1 corresponds to a pseudogene. There are 18 residues in the CDR3. The CDR3 DNA reads as TGTGCCAGCAGCATATCCCGGGCTAGCGGCACCCCGGACAATGAGCAGTTCTTC. It yields the protein CASSISRASGTPDNEQFF.

The CDR3 region is CASSLNLATNEKLFF. CDR3 nucleotides: TGTGCCAGCAGCTTAAACCTGGCAACTAATGAAAAACTGTTTTTT. The rearrangement joins TRBV7-6 to TRBJ1-4; no firm D call. CDR1 is SGHVS and CDR2 is FNYEAQ in the germline V gene. The V end lost 2 bases, the J end lost 0 bases, and 7 bases lay between the germline ends. CDR3 size: 15 residues.

The rearrangement uses TRBV29-1 and TRBJ1-1; D may be TRBD1 (5 bases). The ends were cut back, 2 bases at V and 1 base at J, with 11 bases in the middle. CDR1 is SQVTM, CDR2 ANQGSEA, per germline. This CDR3 has 14 residues. The CDR3 protein is CSVELTAGNTEAFF. CDR3 DNA: TGCAGCGTTGAATTGACAGCAGGGAACACTGAAGCTTTCTTT. Full variable domain (outside the CDR3, taken from reference TRBV29-1 and TRBJ1-1): SAVISQKPSRDICQRGTSLTIQCQVDSQVTMMFWYRQQPGQSLTLIATANQGSEATYESGFVIDKFPISRPNLTFSTLTVSNMSPEDSSIYLCSVELTAGNTEAFFGQGTRLTVV.

V and J are TRBV6-1 and TRBJ1-6; D ambiguous. From germline, CDR1 is MNHNS and CDR2 SASEGT. V was shortened by 2 bases and J by 8 bases, with 7 bases between the two germline ends. This CDR3 is 13 amino acids long. CDR3 sequence reads: CASSEWRDSPLHF. Here the CDR3 DNA reads TGTGCCAGCAGTGAATGGAGAGATTCACCCCTCCACTTT.